These 24 T cell receptor beta chains originate from one sample sequenced in a study of T cells of healthy individuals. TCRdb reprocessed the 5' RACE reads with MiXCR, giving one entry per CDR3 protein. The table lists some 39,000 distinct CDR3 sequences, 3.5% to 5.5% of them singletons. The origin of the receptors is a human donor in good health.

The J gene is TRBJ1-6, the V gene TRBV4-2, with TRBD1 matching 8 bases. The germline V gene encodes CDR1 LGHNA and CDR2 YNFKEQ. With V trimmed by 0 bases and J by 7 bases, 5 bases remained unmatched. CDR3 size: 16 residues. CDR3 nucleotides: TGTGCCAGCAGCCAAGAGTGGCAGGGGGCGAATTCACCCCTCCACTTT. It yields the protein CASSQEWQGANSPLHF.

This clonotype was counted many times. This chain uses TRBV4-1 with TRBJ1-6; 9 bases agree with TRBD1. The CDR3 sequence is 17 residues long. The junction had 6 bases not matched to a gene; V was cut back by 0 bases and J by 6 bases. Germline V lookup: CDR1 MGHRA, CDR2 YSYEKL. CDR3 nucleotide sequence: TGCGCCAGCAGCCAAGATCGGACAGGGGAGAGTAATTCACCCCTCCACTTT. Translation gives CASSQDRTGESNSPLHF.

This clonotype showed up many times. The chain recombines TRBV10-3 with TRBJ2-1; 10 bases are shared with TRBD2. Trimming removed 4 bases from V and 0 bases from J; junction bases left unmatched: 3. Germline V gives CDR1 ENHRY, CDR2 SYGVKD. The CDR3 totals 16 residues. In nucleotides, the CDR3 is TGTGCCATCAGTGGGTCTAGCGGGAGCTCCTACAATGAGCAGTTCTTC. This encodes CAISGSSGSSYNEQFF.

This clonotype turned up a few times. This rearrangement joins TRBV5-6 to TRBJ2-1; D is unresolved. V dropped 2 bases and J dropped 8 bases, with 14 bases sitting between them. CDR1 and CDR2 from the germline V gene are SGHDT and YYEEEE. The CDR3 has 14 amino acids. Written as DNA, the CDR3 is TGTGCCAGCAGCTTAAAGGGTAGGCACGATGAGCAGTTCTTC. This codes for CASSLKGRHDEQFF. Full variable domain (remainder filled in from reference TRBV5-6 and TRBJ2-1): DAGVTQSPTHLIKTRGQQVTLRCSPKSGHDTVSWYQQALGQGPQFIFQYYEEEERQRGNFPDRFSGHQFPNYSSELNVNALLLGDSALYLCASSLKGRHDEQFFGPGTRLTVL.

This clonotype was counted many times. J is TRBJ1-1 and V is TRBV4-1; D is unresolved. Germline V gene data show CDR1 as MGHRA and CDR2 as YSYEKL. CDR3 length: 11 amino acids. V lost 3 bases and J 8 bases, leaving 7 bases between the germline ends. DNA for the CDR3: TGCGCCAGCAGCCAGGGCAGGGAAGCTTTCTTT. It translates to CASSQGREAFF.

This clonotype was picked up many times. The CDR3 is CASSLNRATPEQFF. As DNA, the CDR3 is TGTGCCAGCAGCTTAAATCGAGCGACTCCTGAGCAGTTCTTC. V and J are TRBV7-9 and TRBJ2-1; unclear D gene. V lost 2 bases and J 9 bases, leaving 14 bases between the germline ends. This CDR3 is 14 amino acids long. Germline lookup yields CDR1 SEHNR and CDR2 FQNEAQ (reference sequence). Variable domain in full (rest from reference TRBV7-9 and TRBJ2-1): DTGVSQNPRHKITKRGQNVTFRCDPISEHNRLYWYRQTLGQGPEFLTYFQNEAQLEKSRLLSDRFSAERPKGSFSTLEIQRTEQGDSAMYLCASSLNRATPEQFFGPGTRLTVL.

This clonotype was recorded at least ten times. The chain carries TRBV6-1 and TRBJ1-4; D is possibly TRBD1 (5 bases). Germline lookup yields CDR1 MNHNS and CDR2 SASEGT. Trimming took off 5 bases at V and 3 bases at J, with 10 bases between the two ends. This CDR3 contains 14 residues. The CDR3 bases are TGTGCCAGCAGTCCCGGGACGGCTAATGAAAAACTGTTTTTT. Protein product: CASSPGTANEKLFF.

The rearrangement joins TRBV29-1 to TRBJ1-2, with D possibly matching TRBD1 (5 bases). Germline loops: CDR1 SQVTM, CDR2 ANQGSEA. The CDR3 consists of 12 residues. Trimming stripped 4 bases from V and 3 bases from J, with 9 bases between. CDR3 in amino acids: CSVVRGDYGYTF. DNA of the CDR3: TGCAGCGTTGTTCGGGGGGACTATGGCTACACCTTC.

The table lists this clonotype with a few counts. The chain uses TRBV5-6 and TRBJ2-7; TRBD1 might be the D (5 bases). Germline assignment: CDR1 SGHDT and CDR2 YYEEEE. With 3 bases removed from V and 3 bases from J, the gap between germline ends came to 22 bases. The CDR3 contains 17 residues. CDR3 region: CASSYPTAGYPHYEQYF. Here the CDR3 DNA reads TGTGCCAGCAGCTATCCCACCGCAGGGTATCCCCACTACGAGCAGTACTTC.

This clonotype was seen a few times. This sequence joins TRBV7-2 and TRBJ1-5; D ambiguous. The germline V gene has CDR1 SGHTA and CDR2 FQGNSA. The V gene lost 9 bases and the J gene lost 2 bases, with 8 bases spanning the gap. CDR3 length: 12 residues. The CDR3 sequence is CASRARNQPQHF. CDR3 DNA: TGTGCCAGTAGGGCGCGCAATCAGCCCCAGCATTTT.

This clonotype has at least ten counts. J is TRBJ2-7 and V is TRBV12-3 or TRBV12-4; 7 nucleotides match TRBD2. The CDR3 sequence is 16 residues long. Unmatched junction bases numbered 13, after V lost 5 bases and J lost 3 bases. This CDR3 is CASSTGTTAVHYEQYF. Written as DNA, the CDR3 is TGTGCCAGCAGTACCGGGACTACCGCAGTTCACTACGAGCAGTACTTC.

This clonotype was picked up a small number of times. The chain recombines TRBV2 with TRBJ1-4; D not resolved. From germline, CDR1 is SNHLY and CDR2 FYNNEI. The CDR3 is made up of 15 amino acids. The V and J ends lost 4 bases and 2 bases respectively, with 11 bases between them. CDR3 sequence reads: CASSGTGLTNEKLFF. The CDR3 DNA follows: TGTGCCAGCAGTGGCACGGGCCTCACTAATGAAAAACTGTTTTTT.

The genes are TRBV7-6 and TRBJ2-1; D assignment may be TRBD1 or TRBD2 (6 bases each). The germline V gene encodes CDR1 SGHVS and CDR2 FNYEAQ. The CDR3 contains 12 residues. The V gene lost 6 bases and the J gene lost 12 bases, with 15 bases spanning the gap. CDR3 protein: CASRSQQGGQFF. DNA for the CDR3: TGTGCCAGCAGGTCACAACAGGGAGGGCAGTTCTTC.

This clonotype came up many times. The chain recombines TRBV20-1 with TRBJ2-7; 11 bases line up with TRBD1. CDR3 length: 15 amino acids. After removal of 5 bases from V and 7 bases from J, the junction contained 13 bases not matched to a gene. CDR1 is DFQATT, CDR2 SNEGSKA, per germline (reference sequence). CDR3 in amino acids: CSAEDRDRGFREQYF. The CDR3 DNA reads as TGCAGTGCTGAAGACCGGGACAGGGGGTTTCGGGAGCAGTACTTC.

Of note for this clonotype: At one of its ends the junction is not consistent with the germline gene, which may arise from a read error. The J gene is TRBJ1-1, the V gene TRBV18; a possible D gene is TRBD1 (6 bases). The CDR3 loop spans 17 amino acids. Germline-derived CDR1 and CDR2 are KGHSH and LQKENI. The CDR3 loop reads CASSRTGTITEGTEASF. The CDR3 DNA is TGTGCCAGCTCACGAACAGGGACTATAACCGAGGGCACTGAAGCTTCCTTT.

This clonotype showed up many times. This rearrangement joins TRBV27 to TRBJ2-2; 14 bases line up with TRBD2. Germline V gives CDR1 MNHEY, CDR2 SMNVEV (reference sequence). The CDR3 extends over 18 amino acids. Unmatched junction bases numbered 10, after V lost 6 bases and J lost 4 bases. The CDR3 DNA is TGTGCCAGCAGCGCAAACCCGGGACTAGCGGGAGCCACCGGGGAGCTGTTTTTT. Translated: CASSANPGLAGATGELFF.

The table lists this clonotype with many counts. The CDR3 sequence is CASAGGDGANVLTF. The CDR3 DNA reads TGTGCCAGCGCCGGGGGGGATGGGGCCAACGTCCTGACTTTC. This sequence joins TRBV6-1 and TRBJ2-6; TRBD2 aligns across 8 bases. Germline V gene sequence: CDR1 MNHNS, CDR2 SASEGT. The CDR3 length is 14 residues. Unmatched junction bases numbered 3, after V lost 8 bases and J lost 3 bases.

In its sample, this clonotype was seen a few times. V gene TRBV18 combines with J gene TRBJ2-1; possible D gene TRBD1, 7 bases. CDR1 is KGHSH and CDR2 is LQKENI in the germline V gene. V lost 3 bases and J 9 bases, leaving 21 bases between the germline ends. This CDR3 comprises 16 residues. The CDR3 sequence is CASSPSGDRLGSEQFF. The DNA of the CDR3 is TGTGCCAGCTCACCTTCCGGGGACAGACTAGGGAGTGAGCAGTTCTTC.

By sample fraction, this clonotype is medium-sized. The genes are TRBV20-1 and TRBJ2-3, with 15 bases aligning to TRBD2. The germline V gene encodes CDR1 DFQATT and CDR2 SNEGSKA (reference sequence). The CDR3 extends over 16 amino acids. With 5 bases clipped from V and 5 bases from J, the junction kept 8 bases outside the gene matches. CDR3 loop: CSAQMGTSGGIDTQYF. CDR3 coding DNA: TGCAGTGCTCAAATGGGGACTAGCGGGGGGATAGATACGCAGTATTTT.

This clonotype was observed at least ten times. The CDR3 sequence is CASSSRTGYEQYF. CDR3 in DNA: TGTGCCAGCAGTTCCCGGACTGGCTACGAGCAGTACTTC. V is TRBV12-3 or TRBV12-4 and J is TRBJ2-7, with D perhaps matching TRBD2 (5 bases). Trimming removed 4 bases at V and 3 bases at J, with 10 bases between. This CDR3 is built from 13 residues.

The chain joins TRBV11-2 to TRBJ1-4; TRBD1 aligns across 9 bases. Germline CDR1 SGHAT, CDR2 FQNNGV. The CDR3 totals 17 residues. After removal of 5 bases from V and 8 bases from J, the junction contained 15 bases not matched to a gene. DNA for the CDR3: TGTGCCAGCAGCAACAGGGGGCGTGGAAGTCTAGACGAAAAACTGTTTTTT. Translated, it gives CASSNRGRGSLDEKLFF.

This clonotype counts as medium-sized (0.01 to 0.1%). The CDR3 DNA is TGTGCCAGCAGCTTAACAGGGGGGAGCTCTGGAAACACCATATATTTT. As protein: CASSLTGGSSGNTIYF. The rearrangement uses TRBV7-2 and TRBJ1-3; 8 nucleotides line up with TRBD1. V dropped 2 bases and J dropped 0; count of bases not matched to a gene: 3. This CDR3 is built from 16 residues. CDR1 is SGHTA, CDR2 FQGNSA, per germline.

This clonotype was found many times. This sequence joins TRBV12-3 or TRBV12-4 and TRBJ1-4, with 7 positions matching TRBD1. This CDR3 has 15 residues. V lost 6 bases and J lost 0; bases outside the gene matches: 4. CDR3 coding DNA: TGTGCCAGCAGGGCCGGGACAGCAACTAATGAAAAACTGTTTTTT. Protein product: CASRAGTATNEKLFF.

This clonotype was recorded at least ten times. V usage is TRBV5-4 and J usage is TRBJ1-1; D perhaps matches TRBD1 (5 bases). Trimming stripped 0 bases from V and 2 bases from J, with 14 bases between. Germline V CDR1 and CDR2: SGHNT, YYREEE (reference sequence). The CDR3 has 16 amino acids. Here the CDR3 reads CASSLAGGVINTEAFF. The CDR3 DNA reads as TGTGCCAGCAGCTTGGCCGGGGGAGTGATTAACACTGAAGCTTTCTTT.